The next 32 T cell receptor beta chains were all read from a single sample in a study of blood T cell repertoires in COVID-19. The data were produced by immunoSEQ multiplex PCR, yet TCRdb's version contains in-frame clones alone and is incomplete. The repertoire consists of approximately 350,000 clones, with roughly nine tenths occurring once and the leading ten covering roughly 1.2%. Specimen: peripheral blood. The receptor source for this set is a man aged 35 to 55 with acute or convalescent COVID-19.

This clone was seen only a few times. The genes are TRBV5-1 and TRBJ2-7, with 9 nucleotides matching TRBD1. V lost 4 bases, J lost 7 bases, and 12 bases stayed unmatched. Germline V CDR1 and CDR2: SGHRS, YFSETQ. The CDR3 consists of 15 residues. The CDR3 region is CASSPGQGRLVEQYF. In DNA form, the CDR3 reads TGCGCCAGCAGCCCGGGACAGGGACGGCTTGTTGAGCAGTACTTC.

Concerning this clone itself: Distinct nucleotide sequences in the sample also encode this CDR3. The V call is TRBV5-1, the J call TRBJ1-1, with a tentative D call TRBD1 (6 bases). Germline V CDR1 and CDR2: SGHRS, YFSETQ. V dropped 0 bases and J dropped 0 bases, with 9 bases sitting between them. The CDR3 covers 15 residues. This CDR3 reads CASSLGQGMNTEAFF. In DNA form, the CDR3 reads TGCGCCAGCAGCTTGGGGCAGGGGATGAACACTGAAGCTTTCTTT.

The rearrangement uses TRBV5-1 and TRBJ1-1, with D possibly matching TRBD1 (5 bases). CDR1 is SGHRS, CDR2 YFSETQ, per germline. The V and J ends lost 7 bases and 1 base respectively, with 11 bases between them. This CDR3 has 13 amino acids. The CDR3 is CASGIDRNTEAFF. In nucleotides, the CDR3 is TGCGCCAGCGGAATAGACAGGAACACTGAAGCTTTCTTT.

This clone was observed a handful of times. This chain uses TRBV5-1 with TRBJ2-7, with TRBD1 matching over 9 bases. This CDR3 is built from 17 residues. With V trimmed by 0 bases and J by 5 bases, 12 bases remained unmatched. The V gene's germline CDR1 is SGHRS and CDR2 YFSETQ. CDR3 coding DNA: TGCGCCAGCAGCTTGGGATCGGTCATGGACAGGGGCCACGAGCAGTACTTC. This encodes CASSLGSVMDRGHEQYF. The full variable domain, completed using reference TRBV5-1 and TRBJ2-7, is KAGVTQTPRYLIKTRGQQVTLSCSPISGHRSVSWYQQTPGQGLQFLFEYFSETQRNKGNFPGRFSGRQFSNSRSEMNVSTLELGDSALYLCASSLGSVMDRGHEQYFGPGTRLTVT.

This rearrangement joins TRBV4-2 to TRBJ1-5; 9 nucleotides line up with TRBD1. Germline values: CDR1 LGHNA, CDR2 YNFKEQ. Trimming removed 3 bases from V and 1 base from J; junction bases left unmatched: 1. The CDR3 length is 15 residues. The CDR3 DNA is TGTGCCAGCAGCCAGGACAGGGGAAGCAATCAGCCCCAGCATTTT. Its translation: CASSQDRGSNQPQHF.

The rearrangement uses TRBV5-1 and TRBJ1-1, with 7 bases identical to TRBD1. Germline V CDR1 and CDR2: SGHRS, YFSETQ. There are 18 residues in the CDR3. The junction had 19 bases not matched to a gene; V was cut back by 4 bases and J by 4 bases. The CDR3 sequence is CASSRPTRQGGRGTEAFF. The CDR3 region has the DNA TGCGCCAGCAGCAGACCGACTCGACAGGGCGGGAGGGGCACTGAAGCTTTCTTT. Supplemented by reference TRBV5-1 and TRBJ1-1, the full variable domain reads KAGVTQTPRYLIKTRGQQVTLSCSPISGHRSVSWYQQTPGQGLQFLFEYFSETQRNKGNFPGRFSGRQFSNSRSEMNVSTLELGDSALYLCASSRPTRQGGRGTEAFFGQGTRLTVV.

V is TRBV30 and J is TRBJ2-3; tentatively, D is TRBD2 (7 bases). Germline CDR1 GTSNPN, CDR2 SVGIG (reference sequence). The V end was cut by 5 bases, the J end by 4 bases, with 13 bases between. The CDR3 is 13 residues long. The CDR3 coding sequence is TGTGCCTGGGGGGGGGCGTTCCCAGATACGCAGTATTTT. Translating gives CAWGGAFPDTQYF.

The CDR3 spells CASSLKRELNTEAFF. In nucleotides, the CDR3 is TGTGCCAGCAGCTTGAAGAGGGAATTGAACACTGAAGCTTTCTTT. The chain carries TRBV5-4 and TRBJ1-1; no definite D call. The CDR3 length is 15 residues. V shed 1 base and J shed 0 bases, with 10 bases lying between them. The germline V gene has CDR1 SGHNT and CDR2 YYREEE (reference sequence). The whole variable domain, filled in from reference TRBV5-4 and TRBJ1-1, reads ETGVTQSPTHLIKTRGQQVTLRCSSQSGHNTVSWYQQALGQGPQFIFQYYREEENGRGNFPPRFSGLQFPNYSSELNVNALELDDSALYLCASSLKRELNTEAFFGQGTRLTVV.

The chain couples TRBV2 to TRBJ1-6, with TRBD1 identical over 8 bases. Germline V gives CDR1 SNHLY, CDR2 FYNNEI. This CDR3 contains 14 residues. V lost 8 bases, J lost 3 bases, and 3 bases stayed unmatched. The chain's CDR3 is CASGDRSYNSPLHF. The CDR3 coding sequence is TGTGCCAGCGGGGACAGGAGCTATAATTCACCCCTCCACTTT.

The J gene is TRBJ2-1, the V gene TRBV7-9, with D maybe TRBD2 (5 bases). The CDR3 is 17 residues long. V shed 3 bases and J shed 0 bases, with 15 bases lying between them. Germline-derived CDR1 and CDR2 are SEHNR and FQNEAQ (reference sequence). CDR3 loop: CASSLRGERNSYNEQFF. CDR3 bases: TGTGCCAGCAGCTTGCGTGGGGAGCGAAACTCCTACAATGAGCAGTTCTTC. Full variable domain (remainder filled in from reference TRBV7-9 and TRBJ2-1): DTGVSQNPRHKITKRGQNVTFRCDPISEHNRLYWYRQTLGQGPEFLTYFQNEAQLEKSRLLSDRFSAERPKGSFSTLEIQRTEQGDSAMYLCASSLRGERNSYNEQFFGPGTRLTVL.

V usage is TRBV27 and J usage is TRBJ2-7, with 7 bases fitting TRBD2. Germline lookup yields CDR1 MNHEY and CDR2 SMNVEV (reference sequence). Trimming took 1 base from V and 7 from J; bases not matched to a gene: 7. The CDR3 totals 14 residues. DNA for the CDR3: TGTGCCAGCAGTTTATGTCGCGGGAGATGTGAGCAGTACTTC. It translates to CASSLCRGRCEQYF.

The V and J genes are TRBV5-1 and TRBJ2-7, with 7 bases that match TRBD1. V lost 0 bases, J lost 3 bases, and 18 bases stayed unmatched. This CDR3 is 19 amino acids long. CDR1 SGHRS and CDR2 YFSETQ come from the germline V gene. CDR3: CASSLVPPGRGQKHYEQYF. CDR3 nucleotide sequence: TGCGCCAGCAGCTTGGTGCCCCCCGGCAGGGGACAGAAACACTACGAGCAGTACTTC.

The chain uses TRBV4-1 and TRBJ1-1; weak D call: TRBD1 (6 bases). This CDR3 is 16 amino acids long. V lost 5 bases to trimming and J lost 3 bases, with 19 bases between them. Germline V gene lookup returns CDR1 MGHRA and CDR2 YSYEKL. CDR3 in amino acids: CASSNGLRGRDTEAFF. The CDR3 DNA reads TGCGCCAGCAGCAACGGCTTGCGGGGGCGGGACACTGAAGCTTTCTTT.

This chain uses TRBV15 with TRBJ1-6; 8 nucleotides agree with TRBD1. Germline-derived CDR1 and CDR2 are LNHNV and YYDKDF (reference sequence). This CDR3 spans 13 amino acids. J gave up 10 bases and V 8 bases, and 7 bases lay outside the gene matches. CDR3 in amino acids: CATGDRPESPLHF. As DNA, the CDR3 is TGTGCCACCGGGGACAGGCCTGAGTCACCCCTCCACTTT.

The chain is built from TRBV6-4 and TRBJ2-1; TRBD1 matches at 11 bases. In germline, CDR1 is MRHNA, CDR2 SNTAGT. This CDR3 is 13 amino acids long. Trimming at V came to 6 bases and at J to 8 bases, leaving 3 bases not matched to a gene. CDR3 residues: CASRGQGADEQFF. CDR3 bases: TGTGCCAGCAGAGGACAGGGGGCTGATGAGCAGTTCTTC.

The V gene is TRBV6-6, the J gene TRBJ1-4, with 12 nucleotides matching TRBD1. This CDR3 has 18 residues. Germline V CDR1 and CDR2: MNHNY, SVGAGI (reference sequence). The V and J ends lost 5 bases and 3 bases, in that order; junction bases with no gene match: 10. The CDR3 sequence: CASSPTPGQGAANEKLFF. The DNA for the CDR3 is TGTGCCAGCAGTCCGACCCCGGGACAGGGGGCGGCTAATGAAAAACTGTTTTTT.

V usage is TRBV6-5 and J usage is TRBJ1-1, with TRBD1 identical over 8 bases. V shed 4 bases and J 6 bases; nucleotides not matched to a gene: 7. Germline assignment: CDR1 MNHEY and CDR2 SVGAGI. The CDR3 has 14 residues. For the CDR3, the DNA is TGTGCCAGCAGTTTCGACAGGGGACGGGCTGAAGCTTTCTTT. As protein: CASSFDRGRAEAFF.

V gene TRBV6-5 combines with J gene TRBJ1-3; unclear D gene. This CDR3 has 13 amino acids. Germline V gene lookup returns CDR1 MNHEY and CDR2 SVGAGI. Trimming pared 6 bases from V and 4 bases from J, leaving 10 bases between. CDR3 bases: TGTGCCAGCAGCTTCCGCGGGGGAAACACCATATATTTT. As protein: CASSFRGGNTIYF.

The chain links TRBV5-1 to TRBJ2-2; no reliable D call. The germline gives CDR1 SGHRS, CDR2 YFSETQ. CDR3 size: 14 residues. Trimming stripped 0 bases from V and 1 base from J, with 4 bases between. CDR3 DNA: TGCGCCAGCAGCTTGGTCGGGAACACCGGGGAGCTGTTTTTT. The encoded protein is CASSLVGNTGELFF.

The chain carries TRBV5-1 and TRBJ1-2; D possibly corresponds to TRBD1 (5 bases). Germline CDR1 SGHRS, CDR2 YFSETQ. Trimming took 3 bases from V and 4 from J, leaving 16 bases between them. CDR3 length equals 15 residues. The CDR3 DNA follows: TGCGCCAGCAGCTGGGGGACTTCTTCTGGCTATGGCTACACCTTC. Translation: CASSWGTSSGYGYTF.

J is TRBJ2-5 and V is TRBV19, with D possibly TRBD1 on 6 matching bases. Germline values: CDR1 LNHDA, CDR2 SQIVND (reference sequence). V lost 4 bases to trimming and J lost 5 bases, with 11 bases between them. There are 13 residues in the CDR3. The CDR3 DNA is TGTGCCAGTAGTACCCAGGGGATGGAGACCCAGTACTTC. Translating gives CASSTQGMETQYF.

The chain joins TRBV5-5 to TRBJ1-2; 10 bases agree with TRBD1. This CDR3 region has 14 residues. The V and J ends lost 0 bases and 8 bases, in that order; junction bases with no gene match: 4. Germline V gene sequence: CDR1 SGHKS, CDR2 YYEKEE (reference sequence). The CDR3 protein is CASSLGQGARGYTF. CDR3 nucleotide sequence: TGTGCCAGCAGCTTGGGACAGGGGGCCAGGGGCTACACCTTC.

The chain has TRBV28 and TRBJ2-1, with 14 bases fitting TRBD2. Germline V lookup: CDR1 MDHEN, CDR2 SYDVKM. This CDR3 has 17 amino acids. V shed 6 bases and J 4 bases; nucleotides not matched to a gene: 8. The CDR3 loop is CASSPGTSGSSYNEQFF. CDR3 sequence (DNA): TGTGCCAGCAGCCCCGGGACTAGCGGGAGCAGTTACAATGAGCAGTTCTTC. Variable domain in full (rest from reference TRBV28 and TRBJ2-1): DVKVTQSSRYLVKRTGEKVFLECVQDMDHENMFWYRQDPGLGLRLIYFSYDVKMKEKGDIPEGYSVSREKKERFSLILESASTNQTSMYLCASSPGTSGSSYNEQFFGPGTRLTVL.

V is TRBV19 and J is TRBJ2-7; possibly TRBD2 for D (5 bases). Germline V gene data show CDR1 as LNHDA and CDR2 as SQIVND (reference sequence). The length of the CDR3 is 17 residues. The V end lost 3 bases, the J end lost 0 bases, and 18 bases lay between the germline ends. The CDR3 nucleotides read TGTGCCAGTAGTATCCCTGGCGGGCTATATTCCTCCTACGAGCAGTACTTC. It codes for CASSIPGGLYSSYEQYF.

The CDR3 region has the DNA TGTGCCAGCTCACCATCACAGGGGAACAATCAGCCCCAGCATTTT. It specifies CASSPSQGNNQPQHF. V gene TRBV18 combines with J gene TRBJ1-5; 7 bases align to TRBD1. After removal of 2 bases from V and 3 bases from J, the junction contained 4 bases not matched to a gene. Germline V lookup: CDR1 KGHSH, CDR2 LQKENI. The CDR3 runs to 15 residues.

The chain recombines TRBV5-1 with TRBJ2-5; D is possibly TRBD1 (5 bases). CDR3 length: 15 amino acids. Trimming cost V 0 bases and J 5 bases, with 14 bases left between them. Germline V gives CDR1 SGHRS, CDR2 YFSETQ. The CDR3 sequence: CASSLGVAQVETQYF. The CDR3 DNA follows: TGCGCCAGCAGCTTGGGTGTGGCACAGGTCGAGACCCAGTACTTC.

The chain combines TRBV6-2 or TRBV6-3 with TRBJ1-3; a weak D match, TRBD1 (5 bases). CDR3 length equals 15 residues. Germline CDR1 reads MNHEY; CDR2 reads SVGEGT. V was cut by 5 bases and J by 0 bases, with 11 bases left in between. This chain's CDR3 is CASSHQGYSGNTIYF. The CDR3 nucleotides read TGTGCCAGCAGTCACCAGGGTTACTCTGGAAACACCATATATTTT.

In this sample, this clone turned up once. V gene TRBV27 combines with J gene TRBJ2-7; 10 bases match TRBD1. Germline CDR1 MNHEY, CDR2 SMNVEV (reference sequence). V lost 9 bases and J lost 2; bases outside the gene matches: 10. The CDR3 runs 15 residues. DNA for the CDR3: TGTGCCAGTCTCTCTTTGGGACAGGGGACCTACGAGCAGTACTTC. It yields the protein CASLSLGQGTYEQYF.

CDR3 bases: TGCGCCAGCAGCCAAGATAGCGGGAGGTTAATTCCCAGCTCCTACAATGAGCAGTTCTTC. Encoded protein: CASSQDSGRLIPSSYNEQFF. The chain is built from TRBV4-1 and TRBJ2-1, with 10 bases that match TRBD2. Looked up from germline, CDR1 is MGHRA and CDR2 is YSYEKL. V was clipped by 0 bases and J by 0 bases; unmatched bases: 11. The CDR3 covers 20 residues.

The genes are TRBV20-1 and TRBJ1-2; D uncertain. This CDR3 has 11 amino acids. In germline, CDR1 is DFQATT, CDR2 SNEGSKA (reference sequence). V was cut by 6 bases and J by 4 bases, with 9 bases left in between. The CDR3 protein is CSAISGYGYTF. Here the CDR3 DNA reads TGCAGTGCCATTTCGGGCTATGGCTACACCTTC.

This clone has only one observation. V gene TRBV5-6 combines with J gene TRBJ2-1, with 9 positions matching TRBD2. V was pared by 0 bases and J by 12 bases, with 16 bases of the junction left unmatched. The germline V gene has CDR1 SGHDT and CDR2 YYEEEE. This CDR3 is 17 amino acids long. DNA for the CDR3: TGTGCCAGCAGCTTGGGACGCGGCCTAGCGGGGCCCCAAGGGCAGTTCTTC. It is translated as CASSLGRGLAGPQGQFF.

In this sample, this clone turned up once. V gene TRBV10-3 combines with J gene TRBJ1-2; 7 nucleotides match TRBD1. This CDR3 contains 13 residues. The germline V gene has CDR1 ENHRY and CDR2 SYGVKD. The junction had 4 bases not matched to a gene; V was cut back by 6 bases and J by 3 bases. The CDR3 sequence: CAIRGTEHYGYTF. The CDR3 region has the DNA TGTGCCATCAGGGGGACAGAGCACTATGGCTACACCTTC.